Described below is a single T cell receptor (beta chain) sequence and its context. This receptor's antigen is unknown. Base quality data are lacking; no much larger clone is found one base away. The receptor library was made with the immunoSEQ multiplex PCR assay. A mixture of 60 forward primers for TCR Vbeta segments and 13 reverse primers for TCR Jbeta segments was used in the multiplex PCR. A multiplex PCR assay on genomic DNA amplified the CDR3 region of rearranged TCR beta genes. The Illumina HiSeq System was used to sequence the amplified TCR beta libraries as 87-base-pair reads. The paper's data handling went like this. A later analysis counted about 80 million unique TCR beta chains across the 666 repertoires, and 9 million to 14 million of these chains were shared by at least two donors. A nearest-neighbor algorithm error-corrected the raw reads and collapsed the reads into unique sequences, merging closely related sequences to remove PCR and sequencing errors. CDR3 sequences were aligned to IMGT reference sequences to assign V, D and J gene segments. For a sequence to be retained, a match of at least six nucleotides to both a V gene segment and a J gene segment was required. Rearrangements were classified as productive when the CDR3 lacked stop codons and remained in frame with V and J, and all other rearrangements were classified as non-productive. CDR3 was defined by IMGT convention, running from the second conserved V-encoded cysteine to the conserved J-encoded phenylalanine. Sequences without an unambiguous match to a single V gene segment were excluded from the earlier analysis of 450 to 650 of the donors. In an earlier analysis of 500 to 750 of the donors, V segments were called functional above 56.7% productive rearrangements and were called segregating when the between-donor standard deviation exceeded 5%. A statistical classification framework was built for diagnosing cytomegalovirus status from the catalog of TCR beta chain sequences. In a later analysis, TCR nucleotide sequences were compared against IMGT/GENE-DB human TR gene sequences so that V and J genes could be assigned. The TCRdist pipeline was used in a later analysis to assign CDR3 sequences and most-parsimonious VDJ recombination scenarios. In a later analysis, each TCR beta chain was defined by its CDR3 amino acid sequence together with its V-gene family, and reads without a unique V-gene family were excluded. As a way to deal with suspected cross-contamination and a sequencing artifact, a later analysis dropped under 600 nucleotide sequences that were highly shared and had low generation probability. A later analysis calculated a clonal expansion index for each public chain from normalized within-repertoire ranks of inferred template counts. In a later analysis, generation probabilities were computed using a VDJ recombination model fitted to out-of-frame rearrangements, and the results were checked against IGoR. In a later analysis, TCR-TCR, TCR-HLA and TCR-CMV co-occurrence was scored with hypergeometric tests, and a repertoire-size bias correction was applied to TCR pairs. False discovery rates were estimated in a later analysis by permuting HLA or CMV assignments 20 times. In a later analysis, co-occurring TCRs were grouped using DBSCAN, and TCRdist sequence similarity was added for clustering within HLA-allele-positive subsets. Repertoires with fewer than 30,000 or more than 120,000 public chains, plus five repertoires with anomalous nucleotide sharing, were excluded from co-occurrence clustering. What TCRdb holds here is the immuneACCESS table cut down to in-frame rearrangements. Part of the clones is not present; checked against another copy, under half of the missing clones reflect an unresolved V gene, and the others are unexplained. D and trimming come from the DNA, and the V and J calls and clone size come from that table. The sample profile shows about 140,000 clones; about 80% of them were found once. Of the sample, under 10% falls within the top ten clones.

The germline V gene provides CDR1 ENHRY and CDR2 SYGVKD. Relative to germline, V is 4 bases shorter and J is 6 bases shorter, with 10 bases between their ends. Spanning cysteine to phenylalanine, the CDR3 consists of 13 amino acids. Only the CDR3 DNA is retained, 39 bases long and in frame from the first base. This sample was included in a study of cytomegalovirus exposure and HLA in healthy donors listed by TCRdb under 2017. Study-wide context: An earlier analysis of several hundred of the donors reported more than 250 Gb of sequence data and some 100 million unique TCR beta sequences from roughly 200 million T cells. About 300 gigabases of sequencing data and 75 million to 85 million unique TCR sequences made up an early release that covered 500 to 650 HLA-typed donors. Of the 300 to 400 genotyped donors, approximately 82% fell in the genetic ancestry cluster associated with self-reported Caucasian donors. The study was designed to test whether signatures of past pathogen exposure could be identified by cataloging public T cell receptors. The study profiled the T cell repertoires of around 700 subjects by immunosequencing and related them to cytomegalovirus serostatus. Along with the roughly 610-subject first cohort, a separate validation cohort of roughly 110 different subjects was used. High-throughput TCR immunosequencing, statistical association of individual TCRs with disease status, and machine learning were combined to predict cytomegalovirus infection status. A later analysis re-analyzed previously published TCR beta repertoires from 550 to 700 donors and added high-resolution HLA genotyping to study TCR occurrence patterns. Rather than drawing on any new phenotypic data, the later analysis identified candidate immune exposures from TCR beta sequences and the way those sequences occurred across donors. An earlier analysis of approximately 580 of the donors used high-throughput TCR beta sequencing to judge whether each TCR beta V gene segment behaved as functional or pseudogenic. Donor age, sex, ethnicity and CMV serostatus were compiled alongside the repertoire data. A later genetic analysis took genome-wide SNP genotypes for about 55% of the roughly 700 donors and used that subset as a discovery cohort. Every repertoire in the discovery cohort had been generated on one and the same sequencing platform. Both class I and class II loci were covered by HLA typing, at four-digit resolution. Typing coverage varied by locus: roughly 620-640 donors for A, B, C, DRB1 and DQB1; 500 to 550 for DQA1; over 600 for DPA1; approximately 450 for DPB1. Roughly five DR-DQ haplotypes were handled as single units for association and clustering, since linkage in the cohort was strong. Across approximately 400 genotyped donors of the cohort, an average of about 220,000 unique TCR beta nucleotide sequences per donor were sequenced, and roughly a sixth of those sequences were non-productive.

The cohort was made up of roughly 670 healthy bone marrow donors. Cohort members were all nominally healthy when sampled, although unrecorded immune exposures were likely present. The donor tested CMV seropositive, placing the donor among the 290 or so seropositive members of the cohort. Each donor provided a peripheral blood sample, and peripheral blood mononuclear cells were used for TCR beta sequencing. Genomic DNA extraction from the blood cell samples was performed with the Qiagen DNeasy Blood Extraction Kit. General conclusions and limits of the study: Approximately 16 rarely observed V segments, including chromosome 9 orphons, were excluded from the earlier analysis of several hundred of the donors because counts were too low. Because the 87-base-pair reads could not distinguish some IMGT-functional V segments, including TRBV6-2 and TRBV6-3, those segments were excluded. The study listed approximately 160 TCR beta chains as associated with cytomegalovirus. Presence/absence analyses assumed roughly uniform sequencing depth across donors, an assumption that may not hold. In a later analysis, several top co-occurrence clusters were reported to appear linked to parvovirus B19, influenza, CMV and Epstein-Barr virus. The classifier was reported to diagnose cytomegalovirus status with high specificity and sensitivity in both the original cohort and the validation cohort. When HLA alleles, especially DR and DQ, strongly co-occurred, attributing TCR associations to individual alleles was difficult. According to the authors, the approach could potentially be generalized to other disease states and immunological phenotypes. A further reported finding was that TCR beta sequences accurately predicted the HLA-A and HLA-B alleles for most subjects in the first cohort. Specific HLA alleles were associated with roughly 16,000 TCR beta sequences at a false discovery rate of 0.05 in a later analysis. Compared with equally common non-associated chains, HLA-associated TCR beta chains in a later analysis were more clonally expanded and had lower generation probabilities. Because HLA typing was missing for some donors at each locus, association tests included only the typed subset. According to a later analysis, TCR association rates differed among HLA loci, with DRB1 alleles showing the most associated TCRs and HLA-C alleles showing the fewest. CMV serostatus was the only immune exposure information available for the cohort. In an earlier analysis of 587 of the donors, most TCR beta V segments appeared in productive rearrangements about 87% or about 30% of the time, broadly matching IMGT annotations. An association between a missense DCLRE1C variant and V-gene and J-gene trimming of TCR beta chains was found in a later genetic analysis and replicated in an independent cohort. This cohort had only TCR beta chains sequenced, and the lack of alpha or paired-chain data limited which features could be detected. A later genetic analysis reported fewer N-insertions in productive TCRs among donors in an Asian-associated ancestry cluster than the roughly 700-donor mean. Most CMV-associated TCR beta chains appeared to be HLA-restricted in a later analysis, and the HLA associations seemed to be driven largely by CMV exposure. In vitro tests confirmed that a few of the cytomegalovirus-associated TCR beta chains recognize cytomegalovirus antigens. A group of highly shared sequence variants was considered likely to be a technical artifact of the sequencing pipeline. Correlated functional status among segregating V segments might reflect linkage disequilibrium, but an unknown experimental factor could not be ruled out. While some public TCRs were present in many individuals, most TCR sequences turned up only very rarely across donors.

The source material was PBMCs. The origin of this receptor is a woman in her fifties or sixties in good health and CMV-seropositive. The sequence links TRBV10-3 to TRBJ1-5; no confident D gene assignment can be made. The CDR3 region has the sequence CAISGEGSQPQHF. Read as DNA, the sequence is TGTGCCATCAGTGGGGAAGGGAGTCAGCCCCAGCATTTT.